This is a list of T cell receptor beta chains from one sample in a study of beta chain features in type 1 diabetes. Sequencing used immunoSEQ multiplex PCR; TCRdb keeps in-frame clones, though not all of them. Of some 240,000 clones detected, about a sixth appear once; the ten largest clones hold less than 0.09%. The sequenced sample was naive CD4+ T cells from blood. The receptor set was obtained from a man aged 25 to 40 with type 1 diabetes. CDR3s include the opening cysteine and the closing phenylalanine or tryptophan. A D gene is named only where the DNA matches it firmly. A clone size is listed for some rows: how often the clone was seen (once, few, many), or a class if it is expanded.

CDR3 DNA: TGTGCCTGGAGTGTACGTGGCAGGGCATCGCCGCAGTATTTT; CDR3 protein: CAWSVRGRASPQYF; V gene: TRBV30; D gene: .; J gene: TRBJ2-3; clone size: few
CDR3 DNA: TGCAGCGTTGCGAATTGGGAGTCCTACGAGCAGTACTTC; CDR3 protein: CSVANWESYEQYF; V gene: TRBV29-1; D gene: .; J gene: TRBJ2-7; clone size: .
CDR3 DNA: TGTGCCAGCAGCTTAGTACAGGACCAAACATTC; CDR3 protein: CASSLVQDQTF; V gene: TRBV7-2; D gene: .; J gene: TRBJ1-2; clone size: .
CDR3 DNA: TGTGCCATCAGAGGGGAATTTAACACTGAAGCTTTCTTT; CDR3 protein: CAIRGEFNTEAFF; V gene: TRBV10-3; D gene: .; J gene: TRBJ1-1; clone size: .
CDR3 DNA: TGTGCCAGCAGCGCTCCCGACAGGAATGAGCAGTTCTTC; CDR3 protein: CASSAPDRNEQFF; V gene: TRBV9; D gene: .; J gene: TRBJ2-1; clone size: few
CDR3 DNA: TGCAGCGTTGGAACCCGACAGTCGCGCGAGCAGTACTTC; CDR3 protein: CSVGTRQSREQYF; V gene: TRBV29-1; D gene: .; J gene: TRBJ2-7; clone size: .
CDR3 DNA: TGCGCCAGCAGCTTTGGAGAGACCCAGTACTTC; CDR3 protein: CASSFGETQYF; V gene: TRBV5-1; D gene: .; J gene: TRBJ2-5; clone size: .
CDR3 DNA: TGTGCCTGGAGTGTGACGACAGGGCACACTGAAGCTTTCTTT; CDR3 protein: CAWSVTTGHTEAFF; V gene: TRBV30; D gene: TRBD1; J gene: TRBJ1-1; clone size: .
CDR3 DNA: TGTGCCAGCAGTAATAGCGGGAGGTACACAGATACGCAGTATTTT; CDR3 protein: CASSNSGRYTDTQYF; V gene: TRBV27; D gene: TRBD2; J gene: TRBJ2-3; clone size: .
CDR3 DNA: TGTGCCAGCAGCAAGTCACTAGCGGCGGGGGAGCAGTACTTC; CDR3 protein: CASSKSLAAGEQYF; V gene: TRBV28; D gene: TRBD2; J gene: TRBJ2-7; clone size: few
CDR3 DNA: TGTGCCAGCAGCTTAGAATTGGGGGACATTCAGTACTTC; CDR3 protein: CASSLELGDIQYF; V gene: TRBV7-2; D gene: .; J gene: TRBJ2-4; clone size: few
CDR3 DNA: TGTGCCAGCAGTAAACAGGGGGCCCACGAGCAGTACTTC; CDR3 protein: CASSKQGAHEQYF; V gene: TRBV27; D gene: TRBD1; J gene: TRBJ2-7; clone size: .
CDR3 DNA: TGCGCCAGCAGTCAATGCTTACGGGGACAAGAGACCCAGTACTTC; CDR3 protein: CASSQCLRGQETQYF; V gene: TRBV23-1; D gene: .; J gene: TRBJ2-5; clone size: .
CDR3 DNA: TGTGCCATCAGTGATCGGGGCACCGGGGAGCTGTTTTTT; CDR3 protein: CAISDRGTGELFF; V gene: TRBV10-3; D gene: .; J gene: TRBJ2-2; clone size: .
CDR3 DNA: TGTGCCAGCAGCCGGTCCATGAACACTGAAGCTTTCTTT; CDR3 protein: CASSRSMNTEAFF; V gene: TRBV6-5; D gene: .; J gene: TRBJ1-1; clone size: .
CDR3 DNA: TGTGCCAGCAGCATCGGACTAGCGGGAGGTCAGAATGAGCAGTTCTTC; CDR3 protein: CASSIGLAGGQNEQFF; V gene: TRBV9; D gene: TRBD2; J gene: TRBJ2-1; clone size: .
CDR3 DNA: TGCGCCAGCAGCCAAGGGCGAAGTCTGGGCCTTAACAATGAGCAGTTCTTC; CDR3 protein: CASSQGRSLGLNNEQFF; V gene: TRBV4-1; D gene: .; J gene: TRBJ2-1; clone size: .
CDR3 DNA: TGTGCCAGCAGCACACCCGGGAGGGGTTGGAATGAGCAGTTCTTC; CDR3 protein: CASSTPGRGWNEQFF; V gene: TRBV5-4; D gene: TRBD2; J gene: TRBJ2-1; clone size: .
CDR3 DNA: TGTGCCAGCAGCTTGGTCCCAGGGGGCCCCACAGATACGCAGTATTTT; CDR3 protein: CASSLVPGGPTDTQYF; V gene: TRBV7-2; D gene: TRBD1; J gene: TRBJ2-3; clone size: few
CDR3 DNA: TGTGCCAGCAGCACCGGGACAGCAGAAGAGACCCAGTACTTC; CDR3 protein: CASSTGTAEETQYF; V gene: TRBV5-6; D gene: TRBD1; J gene: TRBJ2-5; clone size: .
CDR3 DNA: TGTGCCAGCAGCGTTCGGACAGAATCCAATGAGCAGTTCTTC; CDR3 protein: CASSVRTESNEQFF; V gene: TRBV9; D gene: .; J gene: TRBJ2-1; clone size: few
CDR3 DNA: TGTGCCACCAGCAGAGATAAGGGTCTCGCCTATGGCTACACCTTC; CDR3 protein: CATSRDKGLAYGYTF; V gene: TRBV15; D gene: .; J gene: TRBJ1-2; clone size: .
CDR3 DNA: TGTGCCAGCAGCGTTTGGACTAGCGGGGTGAACAATGAGCAGTTCTTC; CDR3 protein: CASSVWTSGVNNEQFF; V gene: TRBV9; D gene: TRBD2; J gene: TRBJ2-1; clone size: once
CDR3 DNA: TGCGCCAGCAGCCAAGACGGCTTTTCCTACACAGATACGCAGTATTTT; CDR3 protein: CASSQDGFSYTDTQYF; V gene: TRBV4-3; D gene: .; J gene: TRBJ2-3; clone size: few
CDR3 DNA: TGTGCCAGCAGCTCCGGGCCCAGCACCGGGGAGCTGTTTTTT; CDR3 protein: CASSSGPSTGELFF; V gene: TRBV5-6; D gene: .; J gene: TRBJ2-2; clone size: .
CDR3 DNA: TGTGCCAGCAGCTCCCTGCAGGGCGGCTATGGCTACACCTTC; CDR3 protein: CASSSLQGGYGYTF; V gene: TRBV7-2; D gene: .; J gene: TRBJ1-2; clone size: .
CDR3 DNA: TGCAGCGTTGCCGGGAGAGCCGACAATGAGCAGTTCTTC; CDR3 protein: CSVAGRADNEQFF; V gene: TRBV29-1; D gene: .; J gene: TRBJ2-1; clone size: few
CDR3 DNA: TGTGCCAGCAGCCCCTTGCGGGAGCAGTACTTC; CDR3 protein: CASSPLREQYF; V gene: TRBV7-3; D gene: .; J gene: TRBJ2-7; clone size: few
CDR3 DNA: TGTGCCAGCACCCCGGGCCTAGCGGTCTACGAGCAGTACTTC; CDR3 protein: CASTPGLAVYEQYF; V gene: TRBV28; D gene: TRBD2; J gene: TRBJ2-7; clone size: .
CDR3 DNA: TGCAGTGCTACCCTATCCTACGAGCAGTACTTC; CDR3 protein: CSATLSYEQYF; V gene: TRBV20-1; D gene: .; J gene: TRBJ2-7; clone size: .
CDR3 DNA: TGTGCCAGCAGCGATGAGCTCACGGGGGCTTTCTTT; CDR3 protein: CASSDELTGAFF; V gene: TRBV9; D gene: .; J gene: TRBJ1-1; clone size: .
CDR3 DNA: TGCGCCAGCAGCCCAGGACAGTTCCAAGAGACCCAGTACTTC; CDR3 protein: CASSPGQFQETQYF; V gene: TRBV4-3; D gene: .; J gene: TRBJ2-5; clone size: .
CDR3 DNA: TGTGCCAGCGCCAGCGGGAACACCGGGGAGCTGTTTTTT; CDR3 protein: CASASGNTGELFF; V gene: TRBV27; D gene: .; J gene: TRBJ2-2; clone size: few
CDR3 DNA: TGCAGCGTTGGGTTACTAGCGTCCAATGAGCAGTTCTTC; CDR3 protein: CSVGLLASNEQFF; V gene: TRBV29-1; D gene: TRBD2; J gene: TRBJ2-1; clone size: few
CDR3 DNA: TGTGCCAGCAGCAGCCCGGGAGCGGGAGTGGAGACCCAGTACTTC; CDR3 protein: CASSSPGAGVETQYF; V gene: TRBV7-2; D gene: TRBD2; J gene: TRBJ2-5; clone size: few
CDR3 DNA: TGTGCCAGCAGCGTAGCTACAGGGGGGACCCAAGAGACCCAGTACTTC; CDR3 protein: CASSVATGGTQETQYF; V gene: TRBV9; D gene: TRBD1; J gene: TRBJ2-5; clone size: .
CDR3 DNA: TGTGCCAGCAGTGCGGACGGTCAAGAGACCCAGTACTTC; CDR3 protein: CASSADGQETQYF; V gene: TRBV28; D gene: .; J gene: TRBJ2-5; clone size: few
CDR3 DNA: TGCGCCAGCAGCCCGGGACAGAACACTGAAGCTTTCTTT; CDR3 protein: CASSPGQNTEAFF; V gene: TRBV5-1; D gene: .; J gene: TRBJ1-1; clone size: .
CDR3 DNA: TGCGCCAGCGGAGAAACAGATACGCAGTATTTT; CDR3 protein: CASGETDTQYF; V gene: TRBV5-1; D gene: .; J gene: TRBJ2-3; clone size: .
CDR3 DNA: TGTGCCAGCAGCCAAGCGGCTAGCGGGAGCGGCACCGGGGAGCTGTTTTTT; CDR3 protein: CASSQAASGSGTGELFF; V gene: TRBV4-2; D gene: TRBD2; J gene: TRBJ2-2; clone size: .
CDR3 DNA: TGTGCCATCAGTGCGAGGGGGCTTGGCACAGATACGCAGTATTTT; CDR3 protein: CAISARGLGTDTQYF; V gene: TRBV10-3; D gene: TRBD1; J gene: TRBJ2-3; clone size: few
CDR3 DNA: TGCGCCAGCAGCCAAGACGGGAAACCCTCCTACGAGCAGTACTTC; CDR3 protein: CASSQDGKPSYEQYF; V gene: TRBV4-3; D gene: .; J gene: TRBJ2-7; clone size: .
CDR3 DNA: TGTGCCTGGACCTCGGGGGCCTTTCTCACAGATACGCAGTATTTT; CDR3 protein: CAWTSGAFLTDTQYF; V gene: TRBV30; D gene: .; J gene: TRBJ2-3; clone size: few
CDR3 DNA: TGCGCCAGCAGCCATCCACCAGGGGGGTACTACGAGCAGTACTTC; CDR3 protein: CASSHPPGGYYEQYF; V gene: TRBV4-1; D gene: .; J gene: TRBJ2-7; clone size: .
CDR3 DNA: TGTGCCAGCAGCTTGGTTCAGGAGCAGTATTTT; CDR3 protein: CASSLVQEQYF; V gene: TRBV5-6; D gene: .; J gene: TRBJ2-3; clone size: few
CDR3 DNA: TGTGCCAGCACCGTCAGGGTCACCGGGGAGCTGTTTTTT; CDR3 protein: CASTVRVTGELFF; V gene: TRBV9; D gene: .; J gene: TRBJ2-2; clone size: .
CDR3 DNA: TGTGCCAGCAGCATCAGACAGGGACATGAGCAGTACTTC; CDR3 protein: CASSIRQGHEQYF; V gene: TRBV7-2; D gene: TRBD1; J gene: TRBJ2-7; clone size: .
CDR3 DNA: TGTGCCAGCAGACCCAGTTTGAACAATGAGCAGTTCTTC; CDR3 protein: CASRPSLNNEQFF; V gene: TRBV28; D gene: .; J gene: TRBJ2-1; clone size: .
CDR3 DNA: TGCAGCGTTGATGGGACAGGGACGTCCTACGAGCAGTACTTC; CDR3 protein: CSVDGTGTSYEQYF; V gene: TRBV29-1; D gene: TRBD1; J gene: TRBJ2-7; clone size: few
CDR3 DNA: TGTGCCAGCAGTTTAATAGGCACAGATACGCAGTATTTT; CDR3 protein: CASSLIGTDTQYF; V gene: TRBV28; D gene: .; J gene: TRBJ2-3; clone size: few
CDR3 DNA: TGTGCCAGCAGTGGCGGGACTAGCGGTTTTTACAATGAGCAGTTCTTC; CDR3 protein: CASSGGTSGFYNEQFF; V gene: TRBV25-1; D gene: TRBD2; J gene: TRBJ2-1; clone size: .
CDR3 DNA: TGTGCCAGCAGCAGACAGGGGGCTGATGGCTACACCTTC; CDR3 protein: CASSRQGADGYTF; V gene: TRBV6-6; D gene: TRBD1; J gene: TRBJ1-2; clone size: few
CDR3 DNA: TGTGCCAGCAGTGAAGATCGGACAGGGGATCACATTCAGTACTTC; CDR3 protein: CASSEDRTGDHIQYF; V gene: TRBV2; D gene: TRBD1; J gene: TRBJ2-4; clone size: .
CDR3 DNA: TGTGCTAGTGGTTTCGCCGGGGAGCTGTTTTTT; CDR3 protein: CASGFAGELFF; V gene: TRBV12-5; D gene: .; J gene: TRBJ2-2; clone size: few
CDR3 DNA: TGTGCCAGCAGGGAAGCAACACAAGAGACCCAGTACTTC; CDR3 protein: CASREATQETQYF; V gene: TRBV28; D gene: .; J gene: TRBJ2-5; clone size: .
CDR3 DNA: TGTGCCAGTGGAGGACAGGGGGCGTCGGGAACGGCTAACTATGGCTACACCTTC; CDR3 protein: CASGGQGASGTANYGYTF; V gene: TRBV25-1; D gene: TRBD1; J gene: TRBJ1-2; clone size: .
CDR3 DNA: TGTGCCAGCAGCTTGGATCAGGGGCTCAGGGAGCAGTACTTC; CDR3 protein: CASSLDQGLREQYF; V gene: TRBV5-4; D gene: .; J gene: TRBJ2-7; clone size: few